A single sample is the source of the 11 T cell receptor beta chains below, sequenced in a study of cytomegalovirus exposure and HLA in healthy donors. PCR primers comprised 60 Vbeta and 13 Jbeta primers. Produced via immunoSEQ multiplex PCR; TCRdb's table is partial and in-frame only. The sample consists of some 110,000 clones, 70% to 80% of them appearing once. Sequencing used PBMCs. These receptors came from a man aged 50 to 59 in good health and CMV-seropositive.

The sample holds a few counts of this clone. The chain employs TRBV5-1 and TRBJ2-3; 10 bases fit TRBD1. This CDR3 contains 16 residues. The junction had 5 bases not matched to a gene; V was cut back by 4 bases and J by 0 bases. CDR1 is SGHRS and CDR2 is YFSETQ in the germline V gene. The CDR3 spells CASSQTGGVSTDTQYF. CDR3 in DNA: TGCGCCAGCAGCCAGACAGGGGGCGTGAGCACAGATACGCAGTATTTT.

The chain recombines TRBV7-2 with TRBJ2-3; 14 bases are a match to TRBD2. The CDR3 has 17 residues. Germline V gene lookup returns CDR1 SGHTA and CDR2 FQGNSA. J gave up 0 bases and V 5 bases, and 4 bases lay outside the gene matches. CDR3 sequence (DNA): TGTGCCAGCAGCGCCCGACTAGCGGGAGGGAGCACAGATACGCAGTATTTT. This encodes CASSARLAGGSTDTQYF.

This sequence joins TRBV18 and TRBJ1-2; D unclear. The ends were cut back, 6 bases at V and 2 bases at J, with 19 bases in the middle. The CDR3 has 16 amino acids. CDR1 and CDR2 (germline): KGHSH, LQKENI. CDR3 DNA: TGTGCCAGCTCGCCCTCTAGGGAGCCGGTGAACTATGGCTACACCTTC. Translation gives CASSPSREPVNYGYTF.

This sequence joins TRBV2 and TRBJ1-2; the D gene is possibly TRBD1 (6 bases). Trimming cost V 1 base and J 3 bases, with 12 bases left between them. The CDR3 has 15 amino acids. The V gene's germline CDR1 is SNHLY and CDR2 FYNNEI. DNA of the CDR3: TGTGCCAGCAGTGAAGATGACAGGTCCTACTATGGCTACACCTTC. As protein: CASSEDDRSYYGYTF. Full variable domain (missing parts from reference TRBV2 and TRBJ1-2): EPEVTQTPSHQVTQMGQEVILRCVPISNHLYFYWYRQILGQKVEFLVSFYNNEISEKSEIFDDQFSVERPDGSNFTLKIRSTKLEDSAMYFCASSEDDRSYYGYTFGSGTRLTVV.

The chain recombines TRBV2 with TRBJ2-7, with TRBD2 matching over 8 bases. V shed 9 bases, J shed 0 bases, and the junction held 7 bases outside the gene matches. CDR1 SNHLY and CDR2 FYNNEI come from the germline V gene. This CDR3 contains 14 residues. DNA of the CDR3: TGTGCCAGTAAGTCCGGGACTAGCTCCTACGAGCAGTACTTC. It translates to CASKSGTSSYEQYF.

The chain employs TRBV19 and TRBJ2-6, with D tentatively TRBD1 (6 bases). This CDR3 has 17 amino acids. The germline gives CDR1 LNHDA, CDR2 SQIVND (reference sequence). V was cut by 4 bases and J by 0 bases, with 13 bases left in between. This chain's CDR3 is CASSTPGQFSGANVLTF. Written as DNA, the CDR3 is TGTGCCAGTAGTACGCCGGGACAATTCTCTGGGGCCAACGTCCTGACTTTC.

This sequence joins TRBV5-6 and TRBJ2-7; 7 bases map to TRBD1. Germline lookup yields CDR1 SGHDT and CDR2 YYEEEE. The CDR3 has 14 residues. With 7 bases clipped from V and 2 bases from J, the junction kept 9 bases outside the gene matches. This CDR3 reads CASWRQGGTYEQYF. DNA for the CDR3: TGTGCCAGCTGGCGACAGGGTGGAACCTACGAGCAGTACTTC.

The chain uses TRBV2 and TRBJ1-2; D remains unclear. The length of the CDR3 is 16 residues. From germline, CDR1 is SNHLY and CDR2 FYNNEI. V lost 6 bases, J lost 1 base, and 18 bases lay in between. The CDR3 DNA is TGTGCCAGCAGGACCTGGCAGGCTACCGATAACTATGGCTACACCTTC. Protein product: CASRTWQATDNYGYTF.

This clone was picked up a small number of times. The chain joins TRBV6-5 to TRBJ2-7; tentative D call: TRBD2 (6 bases). The CDR3 sequence is 15 residues long. CDR1 MNHEY and CDR2 SVGAGI come from the germline V gene. Deletions cut 7 bases from V and 0 bases from J, with 16 bases between. The CDR3 loop reads CASKGGQVGSYEQYF. CDR3 DNA: TGTGCCAGCAAGGGAGGTCAGGTCGGCTCCTACGAGCAGTACTTC.

This chain uses TRBV5-8 with TRBJ1-1; the match to TRBD1 covers 7 bases. The CDR3 runs 16 residues. CDR1 and CDR2 (germline): SGHTS, YDEGEE. The V gene end was trimmed by 6 bases and the J gene end by 0 bases; junction bases not matched to a gene: 11. CDR3 amino acids: CASIPTGAGMNTEAFF. In nucleotides, the CDR3 is TGTGCCAGCATCCCTACAGGGGCAGGGATGAACACTGAAGCTTTCTTT. The variable domain in full, with the rest retrieved from reference TRBV5-8 and TRBJ1-1, is EAGVTQSPTHLIKTRGQQATLRCSPISGHTSVYWYQQALGLGLQFLLWYDEGEERNRGNFPPRFSGRQFPNYSSELNVNALELEDSALYLCASIPTGAGMNTEAFFGQGTRLTVV.

This clone was seen only once. The chain carries TRBV18 and TRBJ2-7; 11 bases match TRBD1. Germline CDR1 and CDR2: KGHSH and LQKENI. Germline trimming cut 4 bases from V and 2 bases from J; bases unmatched to any gene: 7. This CDR3 comprises 16 residues. The CDR3 nucleotides are TGTGCCAGCTCACAAGGGACAGGGGGTGTAACCTACGAGCAGTACTTC. Its protein product is CASSQGTGGVTYEQYF.